This TCR beta chain was identified during a study of T-cell reconstitution after alpha-beta-depleted transplantation in children. Remarks on this clonotype: Antigen specificity is unknown.

This CDR3 has 15 residues. Germline CDR1 and CDR2: MGHRA and YSYEKL. The V gene lost 2 bases and the J gene lost 1 base, with 11 bases spanning the gap. Study conclusions and caveats: When one year had passed after transplant, most T-cell counts and diversity came from newly produced T cells. TCRbeta diversity was high at day 60 in some patients (a result of surviving recipient T cells and thymic progenitors). Reportedly, alpha-beta T cells present about two months post-transplant originated from several hundred expanded clones of graft origin.

A library of TCRbeta sequences, prepared with unique molecular identifiers, was generated. TCRdb ran MiXCR on the PCR reads and lists one entry per CDR3 protein. The table records hundreds of thousands of distinct CDR3 sequences, less than 15% of them present only once. This rearrangement joins TRBV4-1 to TRBJ1-1; D might be TRBD1 (6 bases). The TCR was taken from a girl aged 2 to 10 with congenital amegakaryocytic thrombocytopenia, due to receive a stem cell transplant. Here the sequenced sample was PBMCs, taken before TCRalphabeta/CD19-depleted stem cell transplant. The CDR3 DNA is TGCGCCAGCAGCCAACCTGGACAGACGAACACTGAAGCTTTCTTT. It yields the protein CASSQPGQTNTEAFF.